A single sample gave rise to the 3 T cell receptor beta chains below, sequenced in a study of blood T cell repertoires in COVID-19. Repertoires were generated with immunoSEQ multiplex PCR, while TCRdb's copy carries only in-frame clones and drops some. The sample lists some 93,000 clones, about 85% occurring once. The sample taken for sequencing was peripheral blood. The receptors were gathered from a man in his fifties or sixties with acute or convalescent COVID-19.

The rearrangement links TRBV6-5 to TRBJ2-2, with D hard to call. This CDR3 region has 14 residues. Trimming removed 0 bases at V and 6 bases at J, with 8 bases between. Germline loops: CDR1 MNHEY, CDR2 SVGAGI. The CDR3 DNA reads as TGTGCCAGCAGTTACTCGACTTTTGCCGGGGAGCTGTTTTTT. Translating it yields CASSYSTFAGELFF.

This sequence joins TRBV11-3 and TRBJ2-3; 8 nucleotides line up with TRBD1. Germline CDR1 reads SGHNT; CDR2 reads YENEEA. J gave up 6 bases and V 1 base, and 9 bases lay outside the gene matches. The CDR3 is made up of 16 amino acids. The CDR3 coding sequence is TGTGCCAGCAGCTTAGGCCCAGGGGGCGTAATGGATACGCAGTATTTT. The encoded protein is CASSLGPGGVMDTQYF.

This chain connects TRBV12-5 to TRBJ2-3; D is possibly TRBD1 (5 bases). This CDR3 comprises 16 residues. The germline gives CDR1 LGHNT, CDR2 FRNRAP. Deletions cut 1 base from V and 1 base from J, with 12 bases between. Written as DNA, the CDR3 is TGTGCTAGTGGTTTGGGGTGGGGCACATGCACAGATACGCAGTATTTT. It is translated as CASGLGWGTCTDTQYF.